This T cell receptor (beta chain) was identified during a study of T-cell memory formation after mild COVID-19. MiXCR, run by TCRdb on the 5' RACE reads, gives a single entry per CDR3 protein. The table includes 130,000 to 150,000 distinct CDR3 sequences, about 5.7% detected once. This clonotype came up a few times. Germline loops: CDR1 LGHNA, CDR2 YSLEER. The V end was cut by 0 bases, the J end by 2 bases, with 11 bases between. This CDR3 has 15 amino acids. This chain links TRBV4-3 with TRBJ2-7; possibly TRBD2 for D (6 bases). The clonotype comes from an adult woman who had mild COVID-19 (a few samples of this study predate the infection). Cell type and time point are not known. Sequencing used PBMCs or a T cell subset sorted from them (not recorded which). The CDR3: CASSQDDGSAYEQYF. The CDR3 coding sequence is TGCGCCAGCAGCCAAGACGACGGGAGTGCCTACGAGCAGTACTTC.